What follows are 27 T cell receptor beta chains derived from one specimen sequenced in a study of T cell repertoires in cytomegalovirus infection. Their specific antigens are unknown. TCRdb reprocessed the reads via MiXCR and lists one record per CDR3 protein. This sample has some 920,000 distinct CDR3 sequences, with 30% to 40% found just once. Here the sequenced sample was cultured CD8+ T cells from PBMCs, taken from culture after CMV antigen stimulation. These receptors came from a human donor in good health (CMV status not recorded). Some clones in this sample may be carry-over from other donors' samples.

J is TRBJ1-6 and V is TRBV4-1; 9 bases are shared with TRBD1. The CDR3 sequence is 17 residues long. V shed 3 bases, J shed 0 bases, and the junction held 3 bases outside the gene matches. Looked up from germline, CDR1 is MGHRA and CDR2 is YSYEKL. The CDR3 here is CASSQKTGGSYNSPLHF. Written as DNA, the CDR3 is TGCGCCAGCAGCCAGAAGACAGGGGGCTCCTATAATTCACCCCTCCACTTT.

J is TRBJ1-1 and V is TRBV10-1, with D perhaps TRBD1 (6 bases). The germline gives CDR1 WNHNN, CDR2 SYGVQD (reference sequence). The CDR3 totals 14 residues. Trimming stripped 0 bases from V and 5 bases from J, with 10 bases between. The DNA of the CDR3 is TGCGCCAGCAGTGAGTCTAACAGGGCTACTGAAGCTTTCTTT. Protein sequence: CASSESNRATEAFF.

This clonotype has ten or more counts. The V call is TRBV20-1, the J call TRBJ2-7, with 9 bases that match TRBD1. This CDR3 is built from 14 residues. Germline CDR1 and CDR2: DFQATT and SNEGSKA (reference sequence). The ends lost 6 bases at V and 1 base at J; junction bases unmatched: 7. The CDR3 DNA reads TGCAGTGCGTTGGACAGGGGAGATTCCTACGAGCAGTACGTC. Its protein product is CSALDRGDSYEQYV.

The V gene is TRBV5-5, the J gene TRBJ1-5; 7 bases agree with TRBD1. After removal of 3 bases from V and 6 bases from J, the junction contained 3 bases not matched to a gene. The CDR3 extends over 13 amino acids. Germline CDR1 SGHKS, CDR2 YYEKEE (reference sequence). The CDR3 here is CASSSGQPQPQHF. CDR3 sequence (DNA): TGTGCCAGCAGCTCGGGACAGCCTCAGCCCCAGCATTTT.

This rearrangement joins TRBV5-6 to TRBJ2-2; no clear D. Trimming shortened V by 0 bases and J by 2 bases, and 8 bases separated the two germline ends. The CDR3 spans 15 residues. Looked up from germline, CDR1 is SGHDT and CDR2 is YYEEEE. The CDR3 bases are TGTGCCAGCAGCTTGGTCCTCAGCAACACCGGGGAGCTGTTTTTT. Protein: CASSLVLSNTGELFF.

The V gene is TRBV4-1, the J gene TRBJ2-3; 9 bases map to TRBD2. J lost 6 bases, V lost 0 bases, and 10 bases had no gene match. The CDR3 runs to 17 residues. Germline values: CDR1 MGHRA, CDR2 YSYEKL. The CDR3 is CASSQDGLAGPFDTQYF. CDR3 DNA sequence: TGCGCCAGCAGCCAAGATGGGCTAGCGGGGCCTTTCGATACGCAGTATTTT.

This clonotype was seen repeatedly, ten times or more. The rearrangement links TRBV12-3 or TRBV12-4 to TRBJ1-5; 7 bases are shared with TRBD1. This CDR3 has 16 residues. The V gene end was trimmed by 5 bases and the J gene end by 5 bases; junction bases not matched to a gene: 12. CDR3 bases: TGTGCCAGCAGTCTTACGACAGGGAGACAACATCAGCCCCAGCATTTT. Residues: CASSLTTGRQHQPQHF.

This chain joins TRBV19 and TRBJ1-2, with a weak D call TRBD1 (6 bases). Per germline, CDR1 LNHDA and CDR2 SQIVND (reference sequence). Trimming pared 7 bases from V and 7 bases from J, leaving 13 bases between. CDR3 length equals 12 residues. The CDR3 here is CASMGTSFGYTF. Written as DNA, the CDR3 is TGTGCCAGTATGGGGACATCGTTTGGCTACACCTTC.

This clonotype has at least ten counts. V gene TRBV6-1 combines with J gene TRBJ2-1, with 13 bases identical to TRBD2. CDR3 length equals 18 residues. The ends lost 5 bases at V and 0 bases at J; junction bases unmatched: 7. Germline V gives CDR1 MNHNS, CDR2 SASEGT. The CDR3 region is CASSQGLAGLSSYNEQFF. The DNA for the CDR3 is TGTGCCAGCAGTCAGGGACTAGCGGGGTTGAGCTCCTACAATGAGCAGTTCTTC.

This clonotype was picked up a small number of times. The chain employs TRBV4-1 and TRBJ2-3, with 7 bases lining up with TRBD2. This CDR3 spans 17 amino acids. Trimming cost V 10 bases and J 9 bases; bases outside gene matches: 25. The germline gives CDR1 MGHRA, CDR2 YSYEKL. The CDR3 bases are TGCGCCACTAGCTATCGGCTAGCGGACGATCGCGGAGAAACGCAGTATTTT. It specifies CATSYRLADDRGETQYF.

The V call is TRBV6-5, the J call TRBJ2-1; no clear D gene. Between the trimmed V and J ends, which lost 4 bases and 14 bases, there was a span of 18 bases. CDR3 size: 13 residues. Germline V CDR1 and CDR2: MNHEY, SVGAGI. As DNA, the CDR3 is TGTGCCAGCAGTTTGACTGCCACCTCTGGGGAGTTCTTC. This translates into CASSLTATSGEFF.

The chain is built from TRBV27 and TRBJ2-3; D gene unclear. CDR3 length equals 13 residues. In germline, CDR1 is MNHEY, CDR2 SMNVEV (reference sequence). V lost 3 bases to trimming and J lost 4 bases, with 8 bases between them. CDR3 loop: CASSFGKADTQYF. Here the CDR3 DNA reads TGTGCCAGCAGTTTTGGGAAAGCAGATACGCAGTATTTT.

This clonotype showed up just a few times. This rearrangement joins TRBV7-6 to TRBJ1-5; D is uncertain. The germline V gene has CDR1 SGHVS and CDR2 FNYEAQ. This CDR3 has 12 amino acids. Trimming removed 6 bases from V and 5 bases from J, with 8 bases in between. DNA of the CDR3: TGTGCCAGCAGTTACAGTGATCAGCCCCAGCATTTT. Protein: CASSYSDQPQHF.

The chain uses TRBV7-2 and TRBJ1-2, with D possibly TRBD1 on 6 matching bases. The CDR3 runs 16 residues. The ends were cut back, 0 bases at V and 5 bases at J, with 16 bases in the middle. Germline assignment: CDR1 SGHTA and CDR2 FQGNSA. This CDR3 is CASSLATGRGAYGYTF. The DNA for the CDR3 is TGTGCCAGCAGCTTAGCGACGGGGAGGGGGGCTTATGGCTACACCTTC.

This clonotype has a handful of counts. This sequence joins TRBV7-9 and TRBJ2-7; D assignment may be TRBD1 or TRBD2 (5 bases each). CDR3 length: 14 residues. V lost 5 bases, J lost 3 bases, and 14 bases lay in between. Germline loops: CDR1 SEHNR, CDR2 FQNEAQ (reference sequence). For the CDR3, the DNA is TGTGCCAGCAGCCCTCCGGGACGGTACTACGAGCAGTACGTC. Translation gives CASSPPGRYYEQYV.

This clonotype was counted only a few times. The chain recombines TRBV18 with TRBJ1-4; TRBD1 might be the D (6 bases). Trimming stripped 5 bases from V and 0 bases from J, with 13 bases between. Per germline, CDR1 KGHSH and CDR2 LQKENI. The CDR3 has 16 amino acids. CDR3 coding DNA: TGTGCCAGCTCAAATCCGGACAGTGCAACTAATGAAAAACTGTTTTTT. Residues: CASSNPDSATNEKLFF. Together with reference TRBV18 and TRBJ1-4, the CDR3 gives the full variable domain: NAGVMQNPRHLVRRRGQEARLRCSPMKGHSHVYWYRQLPEEGLKFMVYLQKENIIDESGMPKERFSAEFPKEGPSILRIQQVVRGDSAAYFCASSNPDSATNEKLFFGSGTQLSVL.

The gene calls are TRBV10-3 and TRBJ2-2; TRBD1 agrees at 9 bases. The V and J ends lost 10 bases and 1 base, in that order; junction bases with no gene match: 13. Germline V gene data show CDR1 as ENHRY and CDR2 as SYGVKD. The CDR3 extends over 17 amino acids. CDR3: CATAGTGIRGNTGELFF. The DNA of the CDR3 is TGTGCCACCGCCGGGACAGGGATTAGGGGGAACACCGGGGAGCTGTTTTTT.

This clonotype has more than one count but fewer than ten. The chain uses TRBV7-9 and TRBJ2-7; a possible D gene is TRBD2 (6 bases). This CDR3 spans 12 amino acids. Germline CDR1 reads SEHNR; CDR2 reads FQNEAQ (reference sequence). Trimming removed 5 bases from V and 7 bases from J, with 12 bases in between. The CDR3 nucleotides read TGTGCCAGCAGCGTCTACGGGGGAGAGCAGTACTTC. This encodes CASSVYGGEQYF. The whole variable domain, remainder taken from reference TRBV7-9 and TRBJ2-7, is DTGVSQNPRHKITKRGQNVTFRCDPISEHNRLYWYRQTLGQGPEFLTYFQNEAQLEKSRLLSDRFSAERPKGSFSTLEIQRTEQGDSAMYLCASSVYGGEQYFGPGTRLTVT.

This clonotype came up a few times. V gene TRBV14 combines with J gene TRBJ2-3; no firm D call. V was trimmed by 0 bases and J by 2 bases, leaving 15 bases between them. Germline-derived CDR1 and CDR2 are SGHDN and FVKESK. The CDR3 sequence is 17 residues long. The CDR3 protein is CASSQDPIGRYTDTQYF. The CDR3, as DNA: TGTGCCAGCAGCCAAGATCCCATCGGAAGGTACACAGATACGCAGTATTTT. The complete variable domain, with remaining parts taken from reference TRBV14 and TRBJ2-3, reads EAGVTQFPSHSVIEKGQTVTLRCDPISGHDNLYWYRRVMGKEIKFLLHFVKESKQDESGMPNNRFLAERTGGTYSTLKVQPAELEDSGVYFCASSQDPIGRYTDTQYFGPGTRLTVL.

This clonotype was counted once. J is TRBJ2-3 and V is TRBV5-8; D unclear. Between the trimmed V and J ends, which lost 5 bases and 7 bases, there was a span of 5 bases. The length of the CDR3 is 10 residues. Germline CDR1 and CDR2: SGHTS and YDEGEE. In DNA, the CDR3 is TGTGCCAGCAGTCCCCATACGCAGTATTTT. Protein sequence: CASSPHTQYF.

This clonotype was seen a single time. The CDR3 nucleotides are TGTGCCACCAGCAGACAAGCAGGGGGCTCCTATAATTCACCCCTCCACTTT. It specifies CATSRQAGGSYNSPLHF. V gene TRBV15 combines with J gene TRBJ1-6; 7 nucleotides line up with TRBD1. This CDR3 spans 17 amino acids. The ends lost 2 bases at V and 0 bases at J; junction bases unmatched: 4. The germline V gene encodes CDR1 LNHNV and CDR2 YYDKDF (reference sequence).

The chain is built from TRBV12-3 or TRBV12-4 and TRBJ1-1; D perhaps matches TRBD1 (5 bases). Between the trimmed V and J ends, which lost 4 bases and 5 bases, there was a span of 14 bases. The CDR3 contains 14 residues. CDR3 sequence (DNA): TGTGCCAGCAGTTCCCCTGGGGGATGGACTGAAGCTTTCTTT. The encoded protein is CASSSPGGWTEAFF.

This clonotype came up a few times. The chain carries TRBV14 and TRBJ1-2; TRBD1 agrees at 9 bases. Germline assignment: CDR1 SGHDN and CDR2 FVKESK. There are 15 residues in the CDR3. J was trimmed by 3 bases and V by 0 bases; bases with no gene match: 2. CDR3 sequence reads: CASSQDWDRDYGYTF. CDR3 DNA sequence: TGTGCCAGCAGCCAAGATTGGGACAGGGACTATGGCTACACCTTC.

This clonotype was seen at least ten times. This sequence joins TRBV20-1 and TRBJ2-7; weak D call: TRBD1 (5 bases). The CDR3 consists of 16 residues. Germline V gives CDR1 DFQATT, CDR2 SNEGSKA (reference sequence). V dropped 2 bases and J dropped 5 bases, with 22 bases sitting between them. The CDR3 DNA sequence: TGCAGTGCTAGAAGAAGACAGCGCCTCACAGTGAACGAGCAGTACGTC. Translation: CSARRRQRLTVNEQYV.

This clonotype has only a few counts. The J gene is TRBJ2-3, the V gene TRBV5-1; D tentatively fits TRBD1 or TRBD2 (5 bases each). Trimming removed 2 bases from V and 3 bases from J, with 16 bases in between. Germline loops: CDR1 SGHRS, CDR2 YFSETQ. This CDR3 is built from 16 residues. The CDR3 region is CASSFQRQEGTDTQYF. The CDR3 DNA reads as TGCGCCAGCAGCTTTCAGAGACAAGAGGGGACAGATACGCAGTATTTT.

In DNA form, the CDR3 reads TGTGCCAGCAGTTTCACAGGGTTTTTTCGAGGTGAAAAACTGTTTTTT. Protein sequence: CASSFTGFFRGEKLFF. V gene TRBV27 combines with J gene TRBJ1-4, with D possibly TRBD1 on 6 matching bases. CDR3 length: 16 amino acids. Germline CDR1 reads MNHEY; CDR2 reads SMNVEV (reference sequence). With 3 bases removed from V and 7 bases from J, the gap between germline ends came to 18 bases.

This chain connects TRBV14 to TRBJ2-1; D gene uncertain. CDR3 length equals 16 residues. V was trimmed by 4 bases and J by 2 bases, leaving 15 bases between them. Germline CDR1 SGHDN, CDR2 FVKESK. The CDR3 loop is CASSPGEWVTYNEQFF. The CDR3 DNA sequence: TGTGCCAGCAGCCCGGGTGAGTGGGTTACCTACAATGAGCAGTTCTTC.